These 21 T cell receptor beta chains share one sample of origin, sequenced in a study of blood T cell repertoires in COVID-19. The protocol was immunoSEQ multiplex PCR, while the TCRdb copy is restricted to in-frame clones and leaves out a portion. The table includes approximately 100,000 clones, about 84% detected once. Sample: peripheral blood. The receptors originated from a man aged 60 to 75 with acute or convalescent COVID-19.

The CDR3 here is CASSLAPGTGSSPLHF. For the CDR3, the DNA is TGTGCCAGCAGTTTAGCCCCCGGGACAGGTTCTTCACCCCTCCACTTT. The rearrangement uses TRBV28 and TRBJ1-6; 8 nucleotides agree with TRBD1. The CDR3 covers 16 residues. The trim removed 2 bases at V and 9 bases at J, leaving 9 bases unmatched. CDR1 MDHEN and CDR2 SYDVKM come from the germline V gene.

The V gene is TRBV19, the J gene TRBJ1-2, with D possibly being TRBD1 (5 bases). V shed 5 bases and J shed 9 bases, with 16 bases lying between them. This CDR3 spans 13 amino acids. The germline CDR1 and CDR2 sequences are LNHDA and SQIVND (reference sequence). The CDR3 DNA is TGTGCCAGTAGTCCACTCTCGCAGGGTCGCTACACCTTC. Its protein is CASSPLSQGRYTF.

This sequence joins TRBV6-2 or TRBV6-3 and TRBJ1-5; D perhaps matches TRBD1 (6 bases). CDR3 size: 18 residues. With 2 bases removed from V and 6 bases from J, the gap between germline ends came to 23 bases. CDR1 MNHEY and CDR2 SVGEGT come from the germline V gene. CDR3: CASSYVEQGVWVSQPQHF. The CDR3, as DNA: TGTGCCAGCAGTTACGTCGAACAGGGAGTTTGGGTCAGTCAGCCCCAGCATTTT.

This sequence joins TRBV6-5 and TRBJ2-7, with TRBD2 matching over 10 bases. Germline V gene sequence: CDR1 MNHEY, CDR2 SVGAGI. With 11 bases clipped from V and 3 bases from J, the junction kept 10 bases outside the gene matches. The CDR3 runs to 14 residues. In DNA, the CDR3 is TGTGCCCTAAGTCCTAGCGGGAGTCGCTACGAGCAGTACTTC. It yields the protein CALSPSGSRYEQYF.

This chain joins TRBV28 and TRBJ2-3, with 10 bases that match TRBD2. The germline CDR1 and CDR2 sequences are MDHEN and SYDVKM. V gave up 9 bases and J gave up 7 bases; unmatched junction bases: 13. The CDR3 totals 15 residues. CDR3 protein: CASLPPASGSNTQYF. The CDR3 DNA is TGTGCCAGTTTACCCCCAGCTAGCGGGAGTAATACGCAGTATTTT.

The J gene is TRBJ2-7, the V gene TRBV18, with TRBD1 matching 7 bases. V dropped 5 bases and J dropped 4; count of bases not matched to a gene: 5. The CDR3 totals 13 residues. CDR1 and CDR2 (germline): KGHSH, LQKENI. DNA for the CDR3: TGTGCCAGCTCAGGACGGGACAGTTACGAGCAGTACTTC. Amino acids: CASSGRDSYEQYF.

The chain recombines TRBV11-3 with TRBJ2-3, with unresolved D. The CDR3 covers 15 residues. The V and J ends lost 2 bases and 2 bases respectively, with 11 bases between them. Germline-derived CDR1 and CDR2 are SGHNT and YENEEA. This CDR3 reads CASSLTLSSTDTQYF. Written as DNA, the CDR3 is TGTGCCAGCAGCTTAACGCTATCATCCACAGATACGCAGTATTTT.

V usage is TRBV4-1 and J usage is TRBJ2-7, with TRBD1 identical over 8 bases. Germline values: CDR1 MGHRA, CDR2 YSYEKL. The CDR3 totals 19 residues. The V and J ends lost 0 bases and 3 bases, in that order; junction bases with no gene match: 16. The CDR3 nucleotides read TGCGCCAGCAGCCAAGACTTTCGGCAGGGGGCTTTCCCGAACTACGAGCAGTACTTC. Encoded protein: CASSQDFRQGAFPNYEQYF.

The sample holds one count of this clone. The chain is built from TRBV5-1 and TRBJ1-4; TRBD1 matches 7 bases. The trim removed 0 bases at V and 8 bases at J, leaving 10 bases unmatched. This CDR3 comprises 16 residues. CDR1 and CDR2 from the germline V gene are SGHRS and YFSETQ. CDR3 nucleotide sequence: TGCGCCAGCAGCTTGGGAGGGTCCGGGACAGACGAAAAACTGTTTTTT. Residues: CASSLGGSGTDEKLFF.

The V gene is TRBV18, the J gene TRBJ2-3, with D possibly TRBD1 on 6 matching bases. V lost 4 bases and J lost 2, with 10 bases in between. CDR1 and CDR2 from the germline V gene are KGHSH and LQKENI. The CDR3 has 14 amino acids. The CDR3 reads CASSLQGPTDTQYF. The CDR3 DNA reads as TGTGCCAGCTCACTTCAGGGGCCCACAGATACGCAGTATTTT.

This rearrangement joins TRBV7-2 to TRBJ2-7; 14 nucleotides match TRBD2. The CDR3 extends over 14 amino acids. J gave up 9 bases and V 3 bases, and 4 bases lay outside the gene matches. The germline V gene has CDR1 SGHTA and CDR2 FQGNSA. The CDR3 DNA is TGTGCCAGCAGCTTGGGACTAGCGGGAGTCGGGCAGTACTTC. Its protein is CASSLGLAGVGQYF. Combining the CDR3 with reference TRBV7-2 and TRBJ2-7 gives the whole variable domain GAGVSQSPSNKVTEKGKDVELRCDPISGHTALYWYRQSLGQGLEFLIYFQGNSAPDKSGLPSDRFSAERTGGSVSTLTIQRTQQEDSAVYLCASSLGLAGVGQYFGPGTRLTVT.

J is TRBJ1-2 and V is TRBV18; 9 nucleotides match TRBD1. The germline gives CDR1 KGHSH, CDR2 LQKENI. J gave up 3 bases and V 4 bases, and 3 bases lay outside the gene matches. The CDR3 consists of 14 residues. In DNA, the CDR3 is TGTGCCAGCTCACTACAGGGGGCGGACTATGGCTACACCTTC. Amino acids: CASSLQGADYGYTF.

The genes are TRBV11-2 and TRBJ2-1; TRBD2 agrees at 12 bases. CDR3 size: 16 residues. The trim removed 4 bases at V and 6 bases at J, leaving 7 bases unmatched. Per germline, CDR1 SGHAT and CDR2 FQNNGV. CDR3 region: CASSSRLAGVFNEQFF. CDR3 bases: TGTGCCAGCAGCTCCAGACTAGCGGGAGTTTTCAATGAGCAGTTCTTC. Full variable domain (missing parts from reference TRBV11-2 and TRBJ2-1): EAGVAQSPRYKIIEKRQSVAFWCNPISGHATLYWYQQILGQGPKLLIQFQNNGVVDDSQLPKDRFSAERLKGVDSTLKIQPAKLEDSAVYLCASSSRLAGVFNEQFFGPGTRLTVL.

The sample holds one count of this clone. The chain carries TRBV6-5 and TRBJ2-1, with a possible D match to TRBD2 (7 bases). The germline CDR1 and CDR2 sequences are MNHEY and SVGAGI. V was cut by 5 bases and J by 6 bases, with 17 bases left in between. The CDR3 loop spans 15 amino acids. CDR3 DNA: TGTGCCAGCAGTCGCATGGGGGGGCCCCTCAATGAGCAGTTCTTC. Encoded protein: CASSRMGGPLNEQFF.

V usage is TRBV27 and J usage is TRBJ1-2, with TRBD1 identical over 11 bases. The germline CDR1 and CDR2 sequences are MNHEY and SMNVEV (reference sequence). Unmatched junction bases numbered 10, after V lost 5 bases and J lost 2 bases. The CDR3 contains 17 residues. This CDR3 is CASSTRDRGSPNYGYTF. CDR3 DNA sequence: TGTGCCAGCAGTACCCGGGACAGGGGGTCCCCAAACTATGGCTACACCTTC.

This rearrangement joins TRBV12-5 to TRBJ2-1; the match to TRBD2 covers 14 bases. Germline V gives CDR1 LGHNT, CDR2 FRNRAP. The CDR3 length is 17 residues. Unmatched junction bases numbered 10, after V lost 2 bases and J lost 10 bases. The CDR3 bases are TGTGCTAGTGGTTTGTCCCCCGGGACTAGCGGGAGAGGGGAGCAGTTCTTC. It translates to CASGLSPGTSGRGEQFF. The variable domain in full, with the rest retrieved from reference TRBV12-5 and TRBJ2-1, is DARVTQTPRHKVTEMGQEVTMRCQPILGHNTVFWYRQTMMQGLELLAYFRNRAPLDDSGMPKDRFSAEMPDATLATLKIQPSEPRDSAVYFCASGLSPGTSGRGEQFFGPGTRLTVL.

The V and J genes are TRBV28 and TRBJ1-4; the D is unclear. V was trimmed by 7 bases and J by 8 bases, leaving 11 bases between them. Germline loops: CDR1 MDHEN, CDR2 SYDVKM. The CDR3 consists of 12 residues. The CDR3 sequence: CASTIPQEKLFF. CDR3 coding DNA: TGTGCCAGCACCATACCACAGGAAAAACTGTTTTTT.

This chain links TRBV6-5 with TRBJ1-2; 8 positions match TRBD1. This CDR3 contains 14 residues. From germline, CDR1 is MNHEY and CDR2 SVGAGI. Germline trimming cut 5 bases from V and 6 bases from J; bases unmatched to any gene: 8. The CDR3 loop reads CASSRTQGAHGYTF. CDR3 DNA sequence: TGTGCCAGCAGTCGGACGCAGGGGGCCCATGGCTACACCTTC.

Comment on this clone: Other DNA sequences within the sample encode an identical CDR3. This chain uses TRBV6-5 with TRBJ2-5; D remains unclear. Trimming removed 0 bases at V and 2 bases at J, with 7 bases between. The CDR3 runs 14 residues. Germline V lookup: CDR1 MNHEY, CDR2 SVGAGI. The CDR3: CASSYSSLQETQYF. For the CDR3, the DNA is TGTGCCAGCAGTTACTCGTCGTTGCAAGAGACCCAGTACTTC.

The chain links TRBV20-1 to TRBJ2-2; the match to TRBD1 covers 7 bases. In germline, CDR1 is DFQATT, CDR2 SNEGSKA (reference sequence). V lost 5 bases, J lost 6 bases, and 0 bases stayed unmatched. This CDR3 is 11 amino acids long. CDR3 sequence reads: CSAQGAGELFF. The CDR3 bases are TGCAGTGCTCAGGGGGCCGGGGAGCTGTTTTTT.

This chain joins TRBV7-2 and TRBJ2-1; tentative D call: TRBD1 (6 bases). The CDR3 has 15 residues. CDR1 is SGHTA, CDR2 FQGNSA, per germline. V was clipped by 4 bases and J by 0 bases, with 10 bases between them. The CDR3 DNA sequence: TGTGCCAGCAGCTCAGGACAGAGCTCCTACAATGAGCAGTTCTTC. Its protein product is CASSSGQSSYNEQFF.